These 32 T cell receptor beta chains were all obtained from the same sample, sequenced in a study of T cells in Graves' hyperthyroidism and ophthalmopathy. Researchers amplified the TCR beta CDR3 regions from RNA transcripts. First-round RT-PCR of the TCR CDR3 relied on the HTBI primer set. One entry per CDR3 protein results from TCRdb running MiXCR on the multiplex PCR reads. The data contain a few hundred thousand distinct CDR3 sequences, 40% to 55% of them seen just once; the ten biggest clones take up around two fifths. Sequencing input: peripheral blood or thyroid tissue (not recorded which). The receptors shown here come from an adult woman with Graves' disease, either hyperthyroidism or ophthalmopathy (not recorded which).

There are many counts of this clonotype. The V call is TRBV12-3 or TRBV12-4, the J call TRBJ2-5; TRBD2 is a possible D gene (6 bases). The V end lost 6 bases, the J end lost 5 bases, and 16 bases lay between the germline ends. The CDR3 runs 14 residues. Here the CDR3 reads CASSPVGRRETQYF. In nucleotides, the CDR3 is TGTGCCAGCAGCCCGGTTGGGAGGCGGGAGACCCAGTACTTC.

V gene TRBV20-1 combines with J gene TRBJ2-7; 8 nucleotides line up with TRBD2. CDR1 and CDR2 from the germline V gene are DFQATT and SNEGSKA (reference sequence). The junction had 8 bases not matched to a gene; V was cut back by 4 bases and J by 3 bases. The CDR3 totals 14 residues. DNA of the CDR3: TGCAGTGCTATGATCGGGACTAGGGTCTACGAGCAGTACTTC. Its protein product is CSAMIGTRVYEQYF.

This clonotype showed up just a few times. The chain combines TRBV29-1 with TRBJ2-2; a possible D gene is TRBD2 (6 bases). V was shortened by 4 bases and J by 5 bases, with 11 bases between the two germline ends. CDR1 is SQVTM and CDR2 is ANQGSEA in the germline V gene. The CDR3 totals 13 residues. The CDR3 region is CSVGVGGTGELFF. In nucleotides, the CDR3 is TGCAGCGTTGGCGTGGGGGGTACCGGGGAGCTGTTTTTT.

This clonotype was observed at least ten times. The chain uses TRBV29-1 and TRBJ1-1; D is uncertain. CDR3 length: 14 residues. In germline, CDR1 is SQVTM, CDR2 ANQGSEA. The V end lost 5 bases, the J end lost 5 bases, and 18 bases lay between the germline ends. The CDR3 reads CSVTQRLSGTEAFF. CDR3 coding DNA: TGCAGCGTTACACAGAGACTCAGCGGGACTGAAGCTTTCTTT.

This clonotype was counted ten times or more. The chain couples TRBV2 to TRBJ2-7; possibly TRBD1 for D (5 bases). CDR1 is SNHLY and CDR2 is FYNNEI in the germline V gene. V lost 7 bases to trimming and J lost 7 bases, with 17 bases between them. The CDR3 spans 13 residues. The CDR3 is CASKLGQGGEQYF. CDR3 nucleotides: TGTGCCAGCAAGCTGGGGCAGGGTGGGGAGCAGTACTTC.

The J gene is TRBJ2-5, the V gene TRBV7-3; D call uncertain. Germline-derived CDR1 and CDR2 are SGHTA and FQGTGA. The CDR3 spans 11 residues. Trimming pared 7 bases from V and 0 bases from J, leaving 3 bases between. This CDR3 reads CASTDQETQYF. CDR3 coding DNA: TGTGCCAGCACCGACCAAGAGACCCAGTACTTC.

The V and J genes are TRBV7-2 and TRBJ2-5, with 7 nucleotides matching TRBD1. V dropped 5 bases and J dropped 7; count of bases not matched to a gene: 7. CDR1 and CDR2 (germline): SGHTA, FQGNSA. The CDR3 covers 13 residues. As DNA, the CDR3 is TGTGCCAGCAGCCACAGGGGCGAGGGGACCCAGTACTTC. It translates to CASSHRGEGTQYF.

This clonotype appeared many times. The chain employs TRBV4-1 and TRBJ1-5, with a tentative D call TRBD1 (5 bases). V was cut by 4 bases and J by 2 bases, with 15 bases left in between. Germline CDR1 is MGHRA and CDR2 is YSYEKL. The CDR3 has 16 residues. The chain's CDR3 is CASSPSGGRGNQPQHF. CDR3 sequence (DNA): TGCGCCAGCAGCCCCTCGGGGGGAAGGGGCAATCAGCCCCAGCATTTT.

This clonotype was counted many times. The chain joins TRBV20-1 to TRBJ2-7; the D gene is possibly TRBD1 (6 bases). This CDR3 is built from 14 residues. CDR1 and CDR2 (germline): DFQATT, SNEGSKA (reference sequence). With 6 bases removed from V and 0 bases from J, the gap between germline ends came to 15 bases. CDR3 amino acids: CSAEQRGSSYEQYF. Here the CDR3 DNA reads TGCAGTGCGGAACAGAGGGGGAGCTCCTACGAGCAGTACTTC.

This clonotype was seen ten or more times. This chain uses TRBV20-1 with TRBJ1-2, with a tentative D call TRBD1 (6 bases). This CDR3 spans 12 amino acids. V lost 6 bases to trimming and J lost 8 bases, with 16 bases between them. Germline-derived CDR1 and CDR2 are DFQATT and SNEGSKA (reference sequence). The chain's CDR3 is CSARSGGFGYTF. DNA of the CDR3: TGCAGTGCACGGTCCGGGGGCTTCGGCTACACCTTC.

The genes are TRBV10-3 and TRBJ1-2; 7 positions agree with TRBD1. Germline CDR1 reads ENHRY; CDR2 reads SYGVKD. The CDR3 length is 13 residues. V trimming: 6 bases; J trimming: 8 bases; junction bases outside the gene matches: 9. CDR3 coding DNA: TGTGCCATCAGATCAGGGGGTACGGACGGCTACACCTTC. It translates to CAIRSGGTDGYTF.

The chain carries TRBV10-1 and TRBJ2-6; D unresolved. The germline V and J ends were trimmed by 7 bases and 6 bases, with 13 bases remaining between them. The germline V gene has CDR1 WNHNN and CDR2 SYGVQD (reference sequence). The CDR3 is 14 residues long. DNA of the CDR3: TGCGCCAGCACCCTAGGGTTCCAGGCCAACGTCCTGACTTTC. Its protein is CASTLGFQANVLTF.

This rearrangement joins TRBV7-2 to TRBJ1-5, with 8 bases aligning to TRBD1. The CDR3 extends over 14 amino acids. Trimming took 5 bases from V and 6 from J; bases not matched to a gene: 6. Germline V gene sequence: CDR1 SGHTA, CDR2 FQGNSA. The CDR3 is CASSLQGVGQPQHF. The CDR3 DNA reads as TGTGCCAGCAGCCTACAGGGGGTGGGTCAGCCCCAGCATTTT.

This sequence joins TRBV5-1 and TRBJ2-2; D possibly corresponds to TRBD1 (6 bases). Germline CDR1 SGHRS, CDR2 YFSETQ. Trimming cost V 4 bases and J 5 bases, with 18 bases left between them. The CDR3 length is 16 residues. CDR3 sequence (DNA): TGCGCCAGCAGCATACAGGGTCAGAGGCTGACCGGGGAGCTGTTTTTT. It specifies CASSIQGQRLTGELFF.

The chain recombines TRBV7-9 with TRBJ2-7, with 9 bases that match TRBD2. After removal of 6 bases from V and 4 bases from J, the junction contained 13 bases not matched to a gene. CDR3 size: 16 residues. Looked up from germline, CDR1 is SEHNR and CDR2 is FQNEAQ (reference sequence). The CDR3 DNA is TGTGCCAGCAGTACGGGGCCAGCGGGAGGCCTTTACGAGCAGTACTTC. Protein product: CASSTGPAGGLYEQYF. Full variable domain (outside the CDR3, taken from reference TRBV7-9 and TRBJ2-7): DTGVSQNPRHKITKRGQNVTFRCDPISEHNRLYWYRQTLGQGPEFLTYFQNEAQLEKSRLLSDRFSAERPKGSFSTLEIQRTEQGDSAMYLCASSTGPAGGLYEQYFGPGTRLTVT.

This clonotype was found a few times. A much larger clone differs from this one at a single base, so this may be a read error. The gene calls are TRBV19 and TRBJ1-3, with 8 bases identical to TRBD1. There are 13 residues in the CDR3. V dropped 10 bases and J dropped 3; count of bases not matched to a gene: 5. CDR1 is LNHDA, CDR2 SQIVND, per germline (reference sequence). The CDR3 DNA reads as TGTGCCACCTCGGACAGGGTTGGAAACACCATATATTTT. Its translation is CATSDRVGNTIYF.

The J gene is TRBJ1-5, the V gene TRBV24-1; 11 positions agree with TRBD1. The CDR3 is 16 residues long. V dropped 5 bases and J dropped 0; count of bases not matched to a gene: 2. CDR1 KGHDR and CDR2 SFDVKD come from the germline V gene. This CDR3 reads CATSVGTGGSNQPQHF. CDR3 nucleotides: TGTGCCACCAGTGTCGGGACAGGGGGTAGCAATCAGCCCCAGCATTTT.

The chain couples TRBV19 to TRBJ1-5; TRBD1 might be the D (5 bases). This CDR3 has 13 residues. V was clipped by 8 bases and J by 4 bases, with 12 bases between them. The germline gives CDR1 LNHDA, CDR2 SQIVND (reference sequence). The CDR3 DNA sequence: TGTGCCAGTTCGGTCAGGGTTAATCAGCCCCAGCATTTT. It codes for CASSVRVNQPQHF.

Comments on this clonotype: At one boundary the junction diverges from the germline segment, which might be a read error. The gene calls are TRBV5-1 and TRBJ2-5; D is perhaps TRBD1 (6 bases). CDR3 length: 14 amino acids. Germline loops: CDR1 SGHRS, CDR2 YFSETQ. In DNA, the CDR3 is TGCGCCGGCAGCTTCTCAGGGGAACAAGAGACCCAATACTTC. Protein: CAGSFSGEQETQYF.

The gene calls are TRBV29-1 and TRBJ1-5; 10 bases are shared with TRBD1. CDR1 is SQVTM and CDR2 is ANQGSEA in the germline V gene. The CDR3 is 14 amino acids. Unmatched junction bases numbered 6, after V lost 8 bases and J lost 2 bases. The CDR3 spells CSPRDRGGNQPQHF. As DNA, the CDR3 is TGCAGCCCCCGGGACAGGGGCGGCAATCAGCCCCAGCATTTT.

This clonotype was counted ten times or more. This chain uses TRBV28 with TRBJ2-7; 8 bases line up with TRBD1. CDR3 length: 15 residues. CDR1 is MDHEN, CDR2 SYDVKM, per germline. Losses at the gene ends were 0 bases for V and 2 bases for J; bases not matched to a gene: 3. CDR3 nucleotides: TGTGCCAGCAGTTTATGGTGGACAGGGCCCTACGAGCAGTACTTC. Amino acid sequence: CASSLWWTGPYEQYF.

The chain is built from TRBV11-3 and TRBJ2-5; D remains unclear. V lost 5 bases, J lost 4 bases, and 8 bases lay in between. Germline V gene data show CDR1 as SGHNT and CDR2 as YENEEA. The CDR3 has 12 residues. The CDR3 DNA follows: TGTGCCAGCAGCGACGGAATAGAGACCCAGTACTTC. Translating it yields CASSDGIETQYF. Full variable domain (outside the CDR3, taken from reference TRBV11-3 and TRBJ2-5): EAGVVQSPRYKIIEKKQPVAFWCNPISGHNTLYWYLQNLGQGPELLIRYENEEAVDDSQLPKDRFSAERLKGVDSTLKIQPAELGDSAVYLCASSDGIETQYFGPGTRLLVL.

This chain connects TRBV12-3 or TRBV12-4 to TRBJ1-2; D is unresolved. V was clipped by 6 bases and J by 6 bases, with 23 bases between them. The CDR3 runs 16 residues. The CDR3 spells CASSQDIVVGVDGYTF. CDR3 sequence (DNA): TGTGCCAGCAGCCAAGATATCGTCGTTGGGGTCGATGGCTACACCTTC.

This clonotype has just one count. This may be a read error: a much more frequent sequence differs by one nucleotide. This CDR3 is CSAFRGERDTEASF. The CDR3 DNA sequence: TGCAGTGCTTTCCGAGGGGAGAGAGACACTGAAGCTTCCTTT. This chain connects TRBV20-1 to TRBJ1-1; TRBD1 is a possible D gene (5 bases). The CDR3 is 14 residues long. Germline CDR1 DFQATT, CDR2 SNEGSKA (reference sequence).

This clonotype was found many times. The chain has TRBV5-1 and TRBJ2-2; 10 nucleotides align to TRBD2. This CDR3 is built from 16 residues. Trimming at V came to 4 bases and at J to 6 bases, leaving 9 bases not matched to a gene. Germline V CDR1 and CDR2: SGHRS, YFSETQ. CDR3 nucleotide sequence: TGCGCCAGCAGCCCTACCCTAGCGGGAGTTTCCGGGGAGCTGTTTTTT. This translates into CASSPTLAGVSGELFF.

Here the CDR3 reads CASSVGGRDGYTF. The CDR3 DNA reads TGTGCCAGCAGCGTAGGCGGCAGGGATGGCTACACCTTC. The chain carries TRBV9 and TRBJ1-2, with D possibly matching TRBD1 (5 bases). CDR1 is SGDLS, CDR2 YYNGEE, per germline. The CDR3 has 13 residues. Between the trimmed V and J ends, which lost 0 bases and 6 bases, there was a span of 9 bases.

The CDR3 coding sequence is TGCAGTGCTAGCCGACTAGCGCCCCATGAGCAGTTCTTC. Translating gives CSASRLAPHEQFF. The V call is TRBV20-1, the J call TRBJ2-1; the match to TRBD2 covers 8 bases. The ends lost 3 bases at V and 8 bases at J; junction bases unmatched: 6. The germline V gene has CDR1 DFQATT and CDR2 SNEGSKA (reference sequence). This CDR3 contains 13 residues.

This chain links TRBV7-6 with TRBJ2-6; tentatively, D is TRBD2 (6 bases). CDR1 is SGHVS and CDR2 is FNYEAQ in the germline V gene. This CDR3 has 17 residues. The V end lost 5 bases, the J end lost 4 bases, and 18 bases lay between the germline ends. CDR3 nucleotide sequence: TGTGCCAGCAGCGCCGGGACTCACCCCGGGGGGGCCAACGTCCTGACTTTC. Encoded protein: CASSAGTHPGGANVLTF. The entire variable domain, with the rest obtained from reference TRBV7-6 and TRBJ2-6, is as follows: GAGVSQSPRYKVTKRGQDVALRCDPISGHVSLYWYRQALGQGPEFLTYFNYEAQQDKSGLPNDRFSAERPEGSISTLTIQRTEQRDSAMYRCASSAGTHPGGANVLTFGAGSRLTVL.

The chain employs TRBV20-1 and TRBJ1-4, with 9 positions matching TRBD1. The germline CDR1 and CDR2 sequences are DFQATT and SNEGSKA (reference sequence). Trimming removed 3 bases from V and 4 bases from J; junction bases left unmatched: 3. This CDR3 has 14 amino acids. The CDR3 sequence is CSASRDRDNEKLFF. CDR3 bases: TGCAGTGCTAGCCGGGACAGGGATAATGAAAAACTGTTTTTT.

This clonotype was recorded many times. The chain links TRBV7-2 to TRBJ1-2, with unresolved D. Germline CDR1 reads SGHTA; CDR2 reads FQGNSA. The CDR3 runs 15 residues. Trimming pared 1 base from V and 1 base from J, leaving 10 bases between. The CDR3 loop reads CASSLVQNFNYGYTF. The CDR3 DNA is TGTGCCAGCAGCTTAGTACAGAATTTTAACTATGGCTACACCTTC. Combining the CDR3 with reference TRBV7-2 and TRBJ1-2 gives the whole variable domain GAGVSQSPSNKVTEKGKDVELRCDPISGHTALYWYRQSLGQGLEFLIYFQGNSAPDKSGLPSDRFSAERTGGSVSTLTIQRTQQEDSAVYLCASSLVQNFNYGYTFGSGTRLTVV.

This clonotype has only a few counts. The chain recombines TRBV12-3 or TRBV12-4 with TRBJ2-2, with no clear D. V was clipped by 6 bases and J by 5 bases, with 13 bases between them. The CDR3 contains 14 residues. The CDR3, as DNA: TGTGCCAGCAGCCCCACGACCCGTACCGGGGAGCTGTTTTTT. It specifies CASSPTTRTGELFF.

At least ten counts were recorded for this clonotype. This chain's CDR3 is CSARFIRDNSPLHF. CDR3 coding DNA: TGCAGTGCTAGATTTATCAGGGATAATTCACCCCTCCACTTT. The rearrangement uses TRBV20-1 and TRBJ1-6; perhaps TRBD1 as D (5 bases). The CDR3 runs to 14 residues. The germline V gene encodes CDR1 DFQATT and CDR2 SNEGSKA (reference sequence). The V and J ends lost 2 bases and 5 bases respectively, with 10 bases between them.